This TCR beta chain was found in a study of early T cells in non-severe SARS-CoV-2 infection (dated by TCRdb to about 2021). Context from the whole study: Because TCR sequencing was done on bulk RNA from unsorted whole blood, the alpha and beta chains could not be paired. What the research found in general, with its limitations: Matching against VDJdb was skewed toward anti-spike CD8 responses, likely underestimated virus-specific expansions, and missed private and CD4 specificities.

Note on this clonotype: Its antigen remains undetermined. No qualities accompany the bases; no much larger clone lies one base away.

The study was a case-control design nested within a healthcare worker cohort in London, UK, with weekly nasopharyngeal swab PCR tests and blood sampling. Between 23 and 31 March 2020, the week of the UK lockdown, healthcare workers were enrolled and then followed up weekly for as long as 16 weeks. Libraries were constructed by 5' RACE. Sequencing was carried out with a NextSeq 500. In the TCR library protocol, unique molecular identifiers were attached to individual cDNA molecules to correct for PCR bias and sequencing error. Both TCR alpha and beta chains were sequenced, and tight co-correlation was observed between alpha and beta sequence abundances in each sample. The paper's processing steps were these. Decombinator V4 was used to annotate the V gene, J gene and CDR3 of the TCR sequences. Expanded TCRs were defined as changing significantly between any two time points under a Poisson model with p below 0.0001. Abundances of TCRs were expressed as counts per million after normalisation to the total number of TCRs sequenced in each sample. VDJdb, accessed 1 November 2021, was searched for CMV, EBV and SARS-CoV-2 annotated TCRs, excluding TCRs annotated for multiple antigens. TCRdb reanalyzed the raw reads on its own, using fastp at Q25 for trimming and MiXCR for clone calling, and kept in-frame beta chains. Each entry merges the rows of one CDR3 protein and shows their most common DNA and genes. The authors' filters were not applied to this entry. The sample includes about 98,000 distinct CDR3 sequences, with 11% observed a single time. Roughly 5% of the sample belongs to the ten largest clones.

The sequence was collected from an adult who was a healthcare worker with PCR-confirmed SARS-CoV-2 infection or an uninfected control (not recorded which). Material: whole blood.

The CDR3 protein: CASSLEGGAYEQYF. DNA sequence: TGTGCCAGCAGTTTAGAGGGAGGAGCCTACGAGCAGTACTTC. Recombination linked TRBV28 to TRBJ2-7; a weak D assignment points to TRBD2 (6 bases agree). The germline V gene yields MDHEN for CDR1 and SYDVKM for CDR2. V drops 2 bases and J drops 2 bases, leaving 10 bases in between. Measured from the cysteine to the phenylalanine, the CDR3 is 14 residues long. Only the CDR3 DNA is retained, 42 bases long and in frame from the first base.